This is a list of T cell receptor beta chains from one sample in a study of T-cell memory formation after mild COVID-19. TCRdb processed the 5' RACE reads anew with MiXCR; each CDR3 protein has one entry. The repertoire has some 320,000 distinct CDR3 sequences, roughly an eighth of them found once; the top ten carry around a fifth. Source material: PBMCs or a T cell subset sorted from them (not recorded which). The receptor set was obtained from a man aged 18-30 years who had mild COVID-19 (a few samples of this study predate the infection). Cell type and time point are not known. CDR3s include the opening cysteine and the closing phenylalanine or tryptophan. D genes are given only for firm matches. The size entry is marked missing in some rows and otherwise reads once, few, many or a size class.

j_gene: TRBJ2-7
abundance: .
v_gene: TRBV6-5
d_gene: .
CDR3nt: TGTGCCAGCAGGGGCACTACAACACCCTACGAGCAGTACTTC
CDR3aa: CASRGTTTPYEQYF

j_gene: TRBJ1-4
abundance: .
v_gene: TRBV5-1
d_gene: TRBD1
CDR3nt: TGCGCCAGCAGCTTGAGGGACAGGGGTGAAAAACTGTTTTTT
CDR3aa: CASSLRDRGEKLFF

j_gene: TRBJ2-2
abundance: .
v_gene: TRBV20-1
d_gene: .
CDR3nt: TGCAGTGCTAGAGAGCTAGGAGGGAACGGGGAGCTGTTTTTT
CDR3aa: CSARELGGNGELFF

j_gene: TRBJ2-5
abundance: few
v_gene: TRBV7-2
d_gene: .
CDR3nt: TGTGCCAGCAGCTATCCGTACAATCTGGAGACCCAGTACTTC
CDR3aa: CASSYPYNLETQYF

j_gene: TRBJ2-5
abundance: .
v_gene: TRBV6-6
d_gene: TRBD2
CDR3nt: TGTGCCAGCAGCGGGGGGGCCGCCGAGACCCAGTACTTC
CDR3aa: CASSGGAAETQYF

j_gene: TRBJ2-1
abundance: few
v_gene: TRBV6-2/TRBV6-3
d_gene: .
CDR3nt: TGTGCCAGCAGCCACAGGGACTCCTCCTACAATGAGCAGTTCTTC
CDR3aa: CASSHRDSSYNEQFF

j_gene: TRBJ2-3
abundance: .
v_gene: TRBV7-9
d_gene: .
CDR3nt: TGTGCCAGCAGCTTAAACGGGGATACGCAGTATTTT
CDR3aa: CASSLNGDTQYF

j_gene: TRBJ2-5
abundance: few
v_gene: TRBV28
d_gene: .
CDR3nt: TGTGCCAGCAGGCCGGGACACCGAGGGGCAGAGACCCAGTACTTC
CDR3aa: CASRPGHRGAETQYF

j_gene: TRBJ1-2
abundance: .
v_gene: TRBV2
d_gene: .
CDR3nt: TGTGCCAGTCCCCCGGGAGGCCAGGACTATGGCTACACCTTC
CDR3aa: CASPPGGQDYGYTF

j_gene: TRBJ2-1
abundance: few
v_gene: TRBV6-5
d_gene: TRBD1
CDR3nt: TGTGCCAGCAGTTTCCTACCCGACAGGGGGAATGGGAATGAGCAGTTCTTC
CDR3aa: CASSFLPDRGNGNEQFF

j_gene: TRBJ2-2
abundance: few
v_gene: TRBV7-9
d_gene: .
CDR3nt: TGTGCCAGCAGCCTCATACTAAACACCGGGGAGCTGTTTTTT
CDR3aa: CASSLILNTGELFF

j_gene: TRBJ1-2
abundance: few
v_gene: TRBV5-1
d_gene: .
CDR3nt: TGCGCCAGCAGCGGTGACAGTCTTCAGGGGAGCTATGGCTACACCTTC
CDR3aa: CASSGDSLQGSYGYTF

j_gene: TRBJ1-2
abundance: .
v_gene: TRBV30
d_gene: TRBD1
CDR3nt: TGTGCCTGGAGTGAACAGGGGAACTATGGCTACACCTTC
CDR3aa: CAWSEQGNYGYTF

j_gene: TRBJ2-5
abundance: .
v_gene: TRBV5-1
d_gene: .
CDR3nt: TGCGCCAGCAGCTTGGGTGTCAGGGGAGCAGAGACCCAGTACTTC
CDR3aa: CASSLGVRGAETQYF

j_gene: TRBJ2-7
abundance: .
v_gene: TRBV5-1
d_gene: .
CDR3nt: TGCGCCAGCAGCTGGGCCGGGACATCCTACGAGCAGTACTTC
CDR3aa: CASSWAGTSYEQYF

j_gene: TRBJ2-3
abundance: few
v_gene: TRBV28
d_gene: .
CDR3nt: TGTGCCAGCAGGCGCCGCACAGATACGCAGTATTTT
CDR3aa: CASRRRTDTQYF

j_gene: TRBJ1-2
abundance: few
v_gene: TRBV25-1
d_gene: TRBD1
CDR3nt: TGTGCCAGCAGTGAATCCTGGGACAGCCCCAACTATGGCTACACCTTC
CDR3aa: CASSESWDSPNYGYTF

j_gene: TRBJ2-2
abundance: .
v_gene: TRBV30
d_gene: .
CDR3nt: TGTGCCTGGACCCCGACTTTCGCCGGGGAGCTGTTTTTT
CDR3aa: CAWTPTFAGELFF

j_gene: TRBJ2-7
abundance: few
v_gene: TRBV7-2
d_gene: TRBD2
CDR3nt: TGTGCCAGCAGCCAGAACGGACTAGCGGGCGAGCAGTACTTC
CDR3aa: CASSQNGLAGEQYF

j_gene: TRBJ2-7
abundance: .
v_gene: TRBV18
d_gene: TRBD2
CDR3nt: TGTGCCAGCTCACCGGGAGGGAACTACGAGCAGTACTTC
CDR3aa: CASSPGGNYEQYF

j_gene: TRBJ1-2
abundance: .
v_gene: TRBV5-1
d_gene: TRBD1
CDR3nt: TGCGCCAGCAGCTTCTACAGGGGTGGCTATGGCTACACCTTC
CDR3aa: CASSFYRGGYGYTF

j_gene: TRBJ1-2
abundance: .
v_gene: TRBV5-1
d_gene: .
CDR3nt: TGCGCCAGCAGCTTGACATGGGTTAACTATGGCTACACCTTC
CDR3aa: CASSLTWVNYGYTF